This TCR beta chain stems from a study of blood T cell repertoires in COVID-19. The overall study: Italy, Spain and the United States were the sources of the convalescent and acute COVID-19 samples. PBMCs, B-cell-depleted T cells, or T cells were the source of the cDNA or gDNA that made up the material.

How the authors handled the data: Estimated nucleated cell counts came from reference gene primer amplification. Data came from immunoSEQ multiplex PCR; TCRdb stores just in-frame clones and leaves some out. V and J calls and clone size are as listed in that table; D and trimming were resolved from the DNA. Here the sample spans 35,000 to 50,000 clones, 85% being singletons. The CDR3 consists of 16 residues. CDR1 MDHEN and CDR2 SYDVKM come from the germline V gene. The trim removed 4 bases at V and 5 bases at J, leaving 6 bases unmatched. The origin of this receptor is a woman in her seventies in a cohort sampled during active COVID-19. The specimen sequenced was peripheral blood. The chain links TRBV28 to TRBJ2-1, with 12 nucleotides matching TRBD2. The CDR3 protein is CASSSTSGSLHNEQFF. CDR3 sequence (DNA): TGTGCCAGCAGTTCGACTAGCGGGAGTCTCCACAATGAGCAGTTCTTC.